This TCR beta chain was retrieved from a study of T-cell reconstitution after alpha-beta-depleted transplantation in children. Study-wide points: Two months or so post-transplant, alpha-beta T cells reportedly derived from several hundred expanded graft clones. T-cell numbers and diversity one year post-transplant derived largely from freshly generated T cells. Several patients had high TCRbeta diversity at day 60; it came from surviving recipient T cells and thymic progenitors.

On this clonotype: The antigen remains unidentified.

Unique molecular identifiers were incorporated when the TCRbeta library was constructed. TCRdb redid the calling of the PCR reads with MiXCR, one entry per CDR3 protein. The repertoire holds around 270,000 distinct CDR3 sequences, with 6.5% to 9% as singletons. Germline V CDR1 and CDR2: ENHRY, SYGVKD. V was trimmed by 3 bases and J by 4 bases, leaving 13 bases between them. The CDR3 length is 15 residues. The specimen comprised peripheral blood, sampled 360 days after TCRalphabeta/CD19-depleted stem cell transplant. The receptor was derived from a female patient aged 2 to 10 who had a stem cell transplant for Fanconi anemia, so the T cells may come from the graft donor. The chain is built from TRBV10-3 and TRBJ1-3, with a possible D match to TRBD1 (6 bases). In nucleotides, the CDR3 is TGTGCCATCAGTGACGTCCGGACAGCCGGAAACACCATATATTTT. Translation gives CAISDVRTAGNTIYF.